The 18 T cell receptor beta chains below all came from one sample that was sequenced in a study of T cells after yellow fever vaccination. TCRdb recomputed calls from the 5' RACE reads with MiXCR, one row per CDR3 protein. Of 250,000 to 400,000 distinct CDR3 sequences listed, approximately 4% are singletons. Source: PBMCs, taken 15 days after the yellow fever booster vaccination. These TCRs come from a man aged 18 to 29 who received the YFV17D yellow fever vaccine.

This clonotype was recorded many times. The chain's CDR3 is CASSFLTSQETQYF. CDR3 nucleotide sequence: TGCGCCAGCAGCTTTTTGACCAGCCAAGAGACCCAGTACTTC. The rearrangement uses TRBV5-1 and TRBJ2-5; D is unresolved. V was pared by 2 bases and J by 1 base, with 9 bases between. Germline loops: CDR1 SGHRS, CDR2 YFSETQ. The CDR3 has 14 residues.

The J gene is TRBJ2-7, the V gene TRBV4-2; 7 positions match TRBD1. The germline V gene encodes CDR1 LGHNA and CDR2 YNFKEQ. The length of the CDR3 is 15 residues. Trimming took 6 bases from V and 1 from J; bases not matched to a gene: 9. DNA for the CDR3: TGTGCCAGCAGTCAGCTGTACAGGGGATCCTACGAGCAGTACTTC. This codes for CASSQLYRGSYEQYF.

The chain is built from TRBV4-3 and TRBJ1-2; possible D gene TRBD1, 5 bases. The CDR3 spans 16 residues. With 1 base removed from V and 7 bases from J, the gap between germline ends came to 19 bases. From germline, CDR1 is LGHNA and CDR2 YSLEER. CDR3 nucleotide sequence: TGCGCCAGCAGCCAAGTCGGCACATGGGAACAGGTTGGCTACACCTTC. Protein: CASSQVGTWEQVGYTF.

This clonotype was picked up a small number of times. The chain uses TRBV10-3 and TRBJ1-6; 7 nucleotides match TRBD1. The J segment lost 1 base and the V segment lost 7 bases, leaving 7 bases of the junction unmatched. The germline V gene encodes CDR1 ENHRY and CDR2 SYGVKD. This CDR3 comprises 16 residues. DNA of the CDR3: TGTGCCATCAAAGGGGGCCCAGGATCCTATAATTCACCCCTCCACTTT. Its protein is CAIKGGPGSYNSPLHF.

This clonotype has a handful of counts. The V gene is TRBV4-1, the J gene TRBJ2-5; TRBD1 matches 7 bases. Germline loops: CDR1 MGHRA, CDR2 YSYEKL. The V and J ends lost 2 bases and 4 bases, in that order; junction bases with no gene match: 16. The CDR3 runs to 18 residues. For the CDR3, the DNA is TGCGCCAGCAGCCAAATCGAATGGGTAGCGCCAGGGGGAGAGACCCAGTACTTC. Encoded protein: CASSQIEWVAPGGETQYF.

This clonotype was observed a single time. The chain employs TRBV6-2 or TRBV6-3 and TRBJ2-7; 12 bases map to TRBD1. This CDR3 contains 14 residues. Germline V gives CDR1 MNHEY, CDR2 SVGEGT. J lost 6 bases, V lost 7 bases, and 7 bases had no gene match. CDR3 coding DNA: TGTGCCAGCATTCAACGGGACAGGGGGCGCGAGCAGTACTTC. This sequence encodes CASIQRDRGREQYF.

Only a few counts were recorded for this clonotype. V gene TRBV24-1 combines with J gene TRBJ1-6, with D maybe TRBD1 (5 bases). The CDR3 consists of 16 residues. Between the trimmed V and J ends, which lost 6 bases and 5 bases, there was a span of 16 bases. Germline V gene lookup returns CDR1 KGHDR and CDR2 SFDVKD. The CDR3 here is CATSQFRRGDNSPLHF. CDR3 coding DNA: TGTGCCACCAGTCAGTTCCGAAGGGGAGATAATTCACCCCTCCACTTT.

This clonotype was observed many times. The chain is built from TRBV7-9 and TRBJ1-1; D perhaps matches TRBD1 (5 bases). This CDR3 contains 14 residues. Germline CDR1 reads SEHNR; CDR2 reads FQNEAQ (reference sequence). V gave up 5 bases and J gave up 3 bases, with 13 bases separating them. The CDR3 nucleotides read TGTGCCAGCAGCATTGCGGCGGGGGACACTGAAGCTTTCTTT. Translation: CASSIAAGDTEAFF.

This clonotype was found many times. The chain joins TRBV29-1 to TRBJ2-1; no clear D gene. The CDR3 spans 13 residues. The V end was cut by 7 bases, the J end by 3 bases, with 13 bases between. The germline CDR1 and CDR2 sequences are SQVTM and ANQGSEA. The CDR3 DNA is TGCAGCGCTTCCCCCGCCAGCTACAATGAGCAGTTCTTC. Its protein product is CSASPASYNEQFF.

This clonotype was detected only a few times. The chain joins TRBV5-1 to TRBJ2-1; the match to TRBD1 covers 8 bases. CDR1 and CDR2 (germline): SGHRS, YFSETQ. CDR3 length: 15 residues. V gave up 2 bases and J gave up 3 bases; unmatched junction bases: 4. The DNA for the CDR3 is TGCGCCAGCAGCTTTGAGGACAGGGTCTACAATGAGCAGTTCTTC. It translates to CASSFEDRVYNEQFF. The full variable domain, its missing parts supplied by reference TRBV5-1 and TRBJ2-1, is KAGVTQTPRYLIKTRGQQVTLSCSPISGHRSVSWYQQTPGQGLQFLFEYFSETQRNKGNFPGRFSGRQFSNSRSEMNVSTLELGDSALYLCASSFEDRVYNEQFFGPGTRLTVL.

V usage is TRBV7-6 and J usage is TRBJ1-1; TRBD1 matches at 7 bases. The J segment lost 1 base and the V segment lost 10 bases, leaving 15 bases of the junction unmatched. Germline V lookup: CDR1 SGHVS, CDR2 FNYEAQ. CDR3 length: 16 residues. CDR3 DNA: TGTGCCACCTACCCCACCCCGGGACAGACGAACACTGAAGCTTTCTTT. This codes for CATYPTPGQTNTEAFF.

This clonotype occurred many times. The V and J genes are TRBV7-2 and TRBJ2-1; D is ambiguous. This CDR3 is built from 16 residues. V was pared by 1 base and J by 0 bases, with 10 bases between. CDR1 and CDR2 from the germline V gene are SGHTA and FQGNSA. The CDR3 region is CASSLGPLRSYNEQFF. CDR3 DNA sequence: TGTGCCAGCAGCTTAGGACCACTCCGCTCCTACAATGAGCAGTTCTTC.

This clonotype was observed many times. The gene calls are TRBV5-1 and TRBJ2-1, with 15 bases fitting TRBD2. Trimming at V came to 4 bases and at J to 0 bases, leaving 5 bases not matched to a gene. The germline V gene has CDR1 SGHRS and CDR2 YFSETQ. The CDR3 has 18 amino acids. CDR3 DNA: TGCGCCAGCAGCCCGGGACTAGCGGGGGGCACCTCCTACAATGAGCAGTTCTTC. It codes for CASSPGLAGGTSYNEQFF.

This clonotype came up many times. The V call is TRBV7-3, the J call TRBJ2-1, with D perhaps given as TRBD1 or TRBD2 (5 bases each). V was trimmed by 2 bases and J by 9 bases, leaving 8 bases between them. Germline V gives CDR1 SGHTA, CDR2 FQGTGA. CDR3 length: 12 residues. The CDR3 bases are TGTGCCAGCAGCTTAGATGGGGGTGAGCAGTTCTTC. Residues: CASSLDGGEQFF.

This clonotype was seen more than once but under ten times. The genes are TRBV7-8 and TRBJ2-3; tentatively, D is TRBD1 (5 bases). Deletions cut 3 bases from V and 0 bases from J, with 10 bases between. The germline V gene has CDR1 SGHVS and CDR2 FQNEAQ. This CDR3 comprises 15 residues. DNA for the CDR3: TGTGCCAGCAGCTTCAGGGCAGCTAGCACAGATACGCAGTATTTT. Its protein product is CASSFRAASTDTQYF.

This clonotype has a count of ten or more. Here the CDR3 DNA reads TGTGCCAGCTCACAGGGGAGGAACGAGCAGTACGTC. It codes for CASSQGRNEQYV. The chain is built from TRBV18 and TRBJ2-7, with a possible D match to TRBD2 (6 bases). Germline V gene sequence: CDR1 KGHSH, CDR2 LQKENI. The CDR3 runs to 12 residues. Trimming stripped 4 bases from V and 5 bases from J, with 9 bases between.

V and J are TRBV6-5 and TRBJ2-3; 8 bases agree with TRBD2. The CDR3 is 15 residues long. The germline V gene encodes CDR1 MNHEY and CDR2 SVGAGI. The junction had 7 bases not matched to a gene; V was cut back by 6 bases and J by 2 bases. The CDR3 loop is CASRDRGGYTDTQYF. The CDR3 DNA follows: TGTGCCAGCAGAGACCGGGGGGGTTACACAGATACGCAGTATTTT.

This clonotype was counted ten times or more. This chain connects TRBV20-1 to TRBJ2-4; unclear D gene. Trimming shortened V by 3 bases and J by 8 bases, and 5 bases separated the two germline ends. The CDR3 loop spans 10 amino acids. Germline V lookup: CDR1 DFQATT, CDR2 SNEGSKA (reference sequence). The CDR3 loop reads CSASGYIQYF. The CDR3 nucleotides are TGCAGTGCTAGCGGGTACATTCAGTACTTC.